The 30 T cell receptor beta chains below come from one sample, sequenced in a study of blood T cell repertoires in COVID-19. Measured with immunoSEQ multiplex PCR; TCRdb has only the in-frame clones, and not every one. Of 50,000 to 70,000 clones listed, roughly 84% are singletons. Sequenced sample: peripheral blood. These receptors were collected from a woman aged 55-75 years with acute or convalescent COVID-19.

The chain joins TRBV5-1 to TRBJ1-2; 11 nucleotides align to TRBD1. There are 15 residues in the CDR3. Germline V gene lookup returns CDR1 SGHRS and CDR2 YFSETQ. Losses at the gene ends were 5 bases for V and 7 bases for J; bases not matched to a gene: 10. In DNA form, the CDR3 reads TGCGCCAGCAGTGTATCAGGACAGGGGGCAGGTGGCTACACCTTC. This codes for CASSVSGQGAGGYTF.

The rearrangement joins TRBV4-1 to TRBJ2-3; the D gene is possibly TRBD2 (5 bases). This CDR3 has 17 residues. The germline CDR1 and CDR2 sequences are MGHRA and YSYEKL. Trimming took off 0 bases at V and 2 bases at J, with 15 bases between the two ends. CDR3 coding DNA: TGCGCCAGCAGCCAAGACCCTAGCCCCCCGGCCACAGATACGCAGTATTTT. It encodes CASSQDPSPPATDTQYF.

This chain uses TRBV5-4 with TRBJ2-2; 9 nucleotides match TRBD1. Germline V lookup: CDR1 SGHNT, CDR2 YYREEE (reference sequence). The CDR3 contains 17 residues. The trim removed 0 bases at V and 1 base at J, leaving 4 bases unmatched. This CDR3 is CASSLAVGQGNTGELFF. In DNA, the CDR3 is TGTGCCAGCAGCTTGGCGGTGGGACAGGGGAACACCGGGGAGCTGTTTTTT.

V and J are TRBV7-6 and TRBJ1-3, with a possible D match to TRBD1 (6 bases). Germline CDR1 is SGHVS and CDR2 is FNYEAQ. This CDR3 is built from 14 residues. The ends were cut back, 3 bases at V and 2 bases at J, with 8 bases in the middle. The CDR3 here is CASSLGAAGNTIYF. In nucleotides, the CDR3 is TGTGCCAGCAGCTTGGGGGCCGCTGGAAACACCATATATTTT.

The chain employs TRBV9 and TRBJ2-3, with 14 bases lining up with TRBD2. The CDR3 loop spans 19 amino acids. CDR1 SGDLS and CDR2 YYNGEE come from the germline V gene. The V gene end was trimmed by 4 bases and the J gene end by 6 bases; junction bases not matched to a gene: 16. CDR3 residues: CASSLVPGLAGAPPDTQYF. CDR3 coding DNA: TGTGCCAGCAGCCTTGTCCCGGGACTAGCGGGAGCGCCCCCGGATACGCAGTATTTT.

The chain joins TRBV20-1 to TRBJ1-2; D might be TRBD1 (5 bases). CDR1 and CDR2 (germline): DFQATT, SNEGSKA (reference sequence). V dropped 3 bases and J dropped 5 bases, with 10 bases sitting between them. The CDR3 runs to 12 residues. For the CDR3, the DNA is TGCAGTGCTAGTTCAGGGACTTATGGCTACACCTTC. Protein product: CSASSGTYGYTF.

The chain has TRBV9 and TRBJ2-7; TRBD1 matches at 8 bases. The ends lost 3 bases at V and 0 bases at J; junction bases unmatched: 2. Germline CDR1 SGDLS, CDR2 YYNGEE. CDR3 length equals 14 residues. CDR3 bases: TGTGCCAGCAGCGAGGGGACAGGCTCCTACGAGCAGTACTTC. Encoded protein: CASSEGTGSYEQYF.

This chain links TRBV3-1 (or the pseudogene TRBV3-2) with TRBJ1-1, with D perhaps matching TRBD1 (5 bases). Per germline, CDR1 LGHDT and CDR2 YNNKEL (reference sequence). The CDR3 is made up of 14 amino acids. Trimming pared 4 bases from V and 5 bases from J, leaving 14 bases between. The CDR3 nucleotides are TGTGCCAGCAGCCCCACCATTGGGGCAACTGAAGCTTTCTTT. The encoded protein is CASSPTIGATEAFF.

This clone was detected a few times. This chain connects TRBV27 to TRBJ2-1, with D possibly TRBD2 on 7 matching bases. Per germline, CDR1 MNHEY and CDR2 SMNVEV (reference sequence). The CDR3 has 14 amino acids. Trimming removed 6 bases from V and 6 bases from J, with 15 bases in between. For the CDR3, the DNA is TGTGCCAGCAGACGGGGGGACACTCTCAATGAGCAGTTCTTC. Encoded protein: CASRRGDTLNEQFF.

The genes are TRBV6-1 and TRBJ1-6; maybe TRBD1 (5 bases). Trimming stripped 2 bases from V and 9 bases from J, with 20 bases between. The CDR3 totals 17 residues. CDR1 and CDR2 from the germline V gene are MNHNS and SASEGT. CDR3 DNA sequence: TGTGCCAGCAGTGAATCCGGGGGTCGGGCTACCGGTTCACCCCTCCACTTT. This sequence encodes CASSESGGRATGSPLHF.

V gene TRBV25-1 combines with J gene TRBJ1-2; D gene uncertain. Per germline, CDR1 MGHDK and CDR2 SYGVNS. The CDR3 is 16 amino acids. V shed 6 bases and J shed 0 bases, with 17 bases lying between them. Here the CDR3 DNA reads TGTGCCAGCAGGGGGTCCCCGGGAGAAACTAACTATGGCTACACCTTC. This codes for CASRGSPGETNYGYTF.

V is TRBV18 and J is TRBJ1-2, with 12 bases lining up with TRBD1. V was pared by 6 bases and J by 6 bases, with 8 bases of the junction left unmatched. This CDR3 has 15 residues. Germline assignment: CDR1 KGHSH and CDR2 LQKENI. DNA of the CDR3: TGTGCCAGCTCGTCGCTGGGACAGGGGGCGAATGGCTACACCTTC. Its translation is CASSSLGQGANGYTF.

This CDR3 reads CASRLGLSRSTDTQYF. The CDR3 bases are TGCGCCAGCAGGTTGGGGCTTAGCAGATCCACAGATACGCAGTATTTT. V usage is TRBV4-1 and J usage is TRBJ2-3, with D maybe TRBD1 (5 bases). Germline values: CDR1 MGHRA, CDR2 YSYEKL. Trimming pared 6 bases from V and 2 bases from J, leaving 18 bases between. The CDR3 covers 16 residues.

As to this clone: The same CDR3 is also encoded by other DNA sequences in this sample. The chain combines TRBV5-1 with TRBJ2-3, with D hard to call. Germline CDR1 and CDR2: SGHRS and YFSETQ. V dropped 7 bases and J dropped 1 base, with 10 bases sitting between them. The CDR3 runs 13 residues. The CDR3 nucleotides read TGCGCCAGCTCCCGAGAAGGCACAGATACGCAGTATTTT. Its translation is CASSREGTDTQYF.

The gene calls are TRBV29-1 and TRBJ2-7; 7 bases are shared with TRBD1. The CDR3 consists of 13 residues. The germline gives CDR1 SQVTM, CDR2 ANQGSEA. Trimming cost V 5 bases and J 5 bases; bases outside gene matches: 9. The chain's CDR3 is CSVSTGWTDEQYF. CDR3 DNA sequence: TGCAGCGTTTCGACAGGGTGGACCGACGAGCAGTACTTC.

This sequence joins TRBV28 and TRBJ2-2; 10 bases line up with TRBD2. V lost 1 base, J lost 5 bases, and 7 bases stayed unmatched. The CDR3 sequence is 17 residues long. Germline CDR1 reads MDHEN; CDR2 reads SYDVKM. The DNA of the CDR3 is TGTGCCAGCAGTTTATTCCTTGGTAGCGGGGGGACCGGGGAGCTGTTTTTT. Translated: CASSLFLGSGGTGELFF.

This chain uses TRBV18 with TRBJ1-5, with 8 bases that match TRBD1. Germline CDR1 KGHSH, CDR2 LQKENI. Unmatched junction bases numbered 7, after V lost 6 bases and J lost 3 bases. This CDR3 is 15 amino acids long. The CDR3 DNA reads TGTGCCAGCTCCTGGACAGGGAGGGACAATCAGCCCCAGCATTTT. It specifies CASSWTGRDNQPQHF.

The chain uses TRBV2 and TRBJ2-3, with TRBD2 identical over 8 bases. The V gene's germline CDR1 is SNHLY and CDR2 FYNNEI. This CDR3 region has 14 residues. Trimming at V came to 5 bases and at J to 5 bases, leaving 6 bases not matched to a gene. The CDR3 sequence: CASSTGTRVDTQYF. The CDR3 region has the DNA TGTGCCAGCAGTACCGGGACTAGGGTAGATACGCAGTATTTT.

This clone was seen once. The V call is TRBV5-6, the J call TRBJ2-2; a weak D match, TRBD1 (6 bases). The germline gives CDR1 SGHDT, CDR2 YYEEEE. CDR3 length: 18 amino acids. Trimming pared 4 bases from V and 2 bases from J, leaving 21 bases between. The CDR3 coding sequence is TGTGCCAGCAGCCCTCACGTCAAGGGACACCTAAACACCGGGGAGCTGTTTTTT. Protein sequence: CASSPHVKGHLNTGELFF.

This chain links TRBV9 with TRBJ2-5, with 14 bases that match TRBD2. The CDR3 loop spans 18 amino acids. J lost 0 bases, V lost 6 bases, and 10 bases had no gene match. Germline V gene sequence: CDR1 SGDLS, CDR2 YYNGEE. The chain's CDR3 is CASNPGRTSGGYQETQYF. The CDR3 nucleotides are TGTGCCAGCAATCCCGGAAGGACTAGCGGGGGGTACCAAGAGACCCAGTACTTC.

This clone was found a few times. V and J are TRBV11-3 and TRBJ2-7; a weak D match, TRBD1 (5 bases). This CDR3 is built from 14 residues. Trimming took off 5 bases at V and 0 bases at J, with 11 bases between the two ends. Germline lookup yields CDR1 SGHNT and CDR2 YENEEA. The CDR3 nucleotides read TGTGCCAGCAGCCCAGGGCCGAGCTCCTACGAGCAGTACTTC. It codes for CASSPGPSSYEQYF.

The CDR3 loop reads CASSQQGPKDSPLHF. Here the CDR3 DNA reads TGTGCCAGCAGTCAACAGGGGCCTAAGGATTCACCCCTCCACTTT. The chain joins TRBV6-5 to TRBJ1-6, with 7 bases lining up with TRBD1. V dropped 5 bases and J dropped 8; count of bases not matched to a gene: 9. Germline V gene sequence: CDR1 MNHEY, CDR2 SVGAGI. The CDR3 has 15 residues.

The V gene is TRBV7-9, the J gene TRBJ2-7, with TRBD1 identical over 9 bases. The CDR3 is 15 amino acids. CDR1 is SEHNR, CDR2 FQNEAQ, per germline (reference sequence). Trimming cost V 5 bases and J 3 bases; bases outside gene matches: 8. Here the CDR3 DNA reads TGTGCCAGCAGCGTCATCCCGGGACAGGGCTACGAGCAGTACTTC. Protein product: CASSVIPGQGYEQYF.

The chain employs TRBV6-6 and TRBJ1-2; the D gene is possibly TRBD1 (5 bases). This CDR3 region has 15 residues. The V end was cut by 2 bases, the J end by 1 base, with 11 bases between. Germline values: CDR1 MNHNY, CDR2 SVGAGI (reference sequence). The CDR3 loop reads CASSYMQGGNYGYTF. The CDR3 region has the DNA TGTGCCAGCAGTTACATGCAGGGAGGTAACTATGGCTACACCTTC.

CDR3 amino acids: CASSLRQGRSDEQYF. CDR3 bases: TGTGCCAGCAGCTTAAGACAGGGTCGGAGCGACGAGCAGTACTTC. V usage is TRBV11-2 and J usage is TRBJ2-7; TRBD1 aligns across 7 bases. The J segment lost 5 bases and the V segment lost 2 bases, leaving 9 bases of the junction unmatched. The CDR3 consists of 15 residues. Germline CDR1 and CDR2: SGHAT and FQNNGV.

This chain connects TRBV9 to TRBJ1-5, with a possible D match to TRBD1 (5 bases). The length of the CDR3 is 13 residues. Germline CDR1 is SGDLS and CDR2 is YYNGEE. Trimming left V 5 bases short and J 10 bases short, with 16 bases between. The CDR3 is CASSAGGGSPQHF. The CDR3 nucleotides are TGTGCCAGCAGTGCTGGGGGGGGATCTCCCCAGCATTTT. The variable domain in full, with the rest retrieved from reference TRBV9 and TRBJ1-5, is DSGVTQTPKHLITATGQRVTLRCSPRSGDLSVYWYQQSLDQGLQFLIQYYNGEERAKGNILERFSAQQFPDLHSELNLSSLELGDSALYFCASSAGGGSPQHFGDGTRLSIL.

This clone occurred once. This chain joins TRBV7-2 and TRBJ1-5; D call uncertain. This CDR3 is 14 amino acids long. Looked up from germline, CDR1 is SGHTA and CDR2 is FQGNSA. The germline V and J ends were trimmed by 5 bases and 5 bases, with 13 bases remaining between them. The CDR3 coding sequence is TGTGCCAGCAGCCTAAAGGGAGGCGATCAGCCCCAGCATTTT. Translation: CASSLKGGDQPQHF.

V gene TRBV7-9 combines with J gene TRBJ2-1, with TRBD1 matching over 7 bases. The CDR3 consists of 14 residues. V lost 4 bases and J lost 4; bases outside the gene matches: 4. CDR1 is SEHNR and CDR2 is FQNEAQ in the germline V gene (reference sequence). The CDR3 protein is CASSSDRDYNEQFF. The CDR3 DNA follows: TGTGCCAGCAGCTCCGACAGGGATTACAATGAGCAGTTCTTC.

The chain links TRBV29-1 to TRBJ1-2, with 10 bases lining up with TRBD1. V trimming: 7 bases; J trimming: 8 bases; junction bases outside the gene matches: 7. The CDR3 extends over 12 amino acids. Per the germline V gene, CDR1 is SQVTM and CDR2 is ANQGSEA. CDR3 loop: CSARQGAEGYTF. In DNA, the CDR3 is TGCAGCGCCCGACAGGGGGCAGAGGGCTACACCTTC. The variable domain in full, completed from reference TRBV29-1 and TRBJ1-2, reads SAVISQKPSRDICQRGTSLTIQCQVDSQVTMMFWYRQQPGQSLTLIATANQGSEATYESGFVIDKFPISRPNLTFSTLTVSNMSPEDSSIYLCSARQGAEGYTFGSGTRLTVV.

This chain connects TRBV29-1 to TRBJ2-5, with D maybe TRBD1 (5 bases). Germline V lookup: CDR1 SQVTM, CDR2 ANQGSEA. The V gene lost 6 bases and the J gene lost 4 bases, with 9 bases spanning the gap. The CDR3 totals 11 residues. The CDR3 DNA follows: TGCAGCGTCAGGGCCTCAGAGACCCAGTACTTC. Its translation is CSVRASETQYF.